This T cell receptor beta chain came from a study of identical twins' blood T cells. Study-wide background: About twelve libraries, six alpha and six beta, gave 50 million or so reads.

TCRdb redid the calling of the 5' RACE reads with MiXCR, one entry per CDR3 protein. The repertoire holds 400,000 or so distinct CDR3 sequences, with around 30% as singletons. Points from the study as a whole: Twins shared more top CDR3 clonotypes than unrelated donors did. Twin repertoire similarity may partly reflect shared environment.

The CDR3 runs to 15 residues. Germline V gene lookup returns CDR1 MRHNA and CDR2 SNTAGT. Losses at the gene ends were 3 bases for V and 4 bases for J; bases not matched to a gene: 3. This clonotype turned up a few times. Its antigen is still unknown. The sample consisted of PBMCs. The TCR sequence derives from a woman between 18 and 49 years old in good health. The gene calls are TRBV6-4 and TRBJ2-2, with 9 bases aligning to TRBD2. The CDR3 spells CASSEVAGVTGELFF. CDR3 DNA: TGTGCCAGCAGTGAGGTAGCGGGAGTCACCGGGGAGCTGTTTTTT.